The rows below give T cell receptor beta chains drawn from one sample of a study of shared clonotypes between healthy human individuals. Clones were read by immunoSEQ multiplex PCR, and TCRdb kept only the in-frame ones, dropping some. The sample has millions of clones, just over 90% seen once. The sample taken for sequencing was naive CD4+ T cells sorted from blood. The source of these receptors is a man aged 18 to 29 in good health. Each CDR3 is given with its conserved first and last residue. Fields, in order: clone size, J gene, D gene, V gene, CDR3 protein, CDR3 DNA. A D gene is named only where the DNA matches it firmly. Clone size is given for some rows only: seen once, a few or many times, or a class if the clone is expanded.

size: NA
J: TRBJ2-3
D: NA
V: TRBV19
CDR3: CASSQITDTQYF
DNA: TGTGCCAGCTCCCAAATAACAGATACGCAGTATTTT

size: NA
J: TRBJ2-7
D: TRBD2
V: TRBV6-5
CDR3: CASSRGTKVSYEQYF
DNA: TGTGCCAGCAGTCGCGGGACTAAAGTCTCCTACGAGCAGTACTTC

size: NA
J: TRBJ1-2
D: TRBD1
V: TRBV6-1
CDR3: CASSSRQGGYGYTF
DNA: TGTGCCAGCAGTTCCCGACAGGGTGGCTATGGCTACACCTTC

size: NA
J: TRBJ1-3
D: TRBD1
V: TRBV7-2
CDR3: CASSERTGGNTIYF
DNA: TGTGCCAGCAGCGAAAGGACAGGGGGAAACACCATATATTTT

size: NA
J: TRBJ2-2
D: TRBD1
V: TRBV18
CDR3: CASSPGGQGFSGELFF
DNA: TGTGCCAGCTCACCGGGGGGACAGGGGTTCTCCGGGGAGCTGTTTTTT

size: few
J: TRBJ1-5
D: NA
V: TRBV30
CDR3: CAWSHTRTVYQPQHF
DNA: TGTGCCTGGAGCCACACCCGGACAGTGTACCAGCCCCAGCATTTT

size: NA
J: TRBJ2-2
D: TRBD1
V: TRBV18
CDR3: CASSPPGQATGELFF
DNA: TGTGCCAGCTCACCACCGGGACAGGCAACCGGGGAGCTGTTTTTT

size: NA
J: TRBJ2-7
D: NA
V: TRBV6-6
CDR3: CASSFRRDEQYF
DNA: TGTGCCAGCAGTTTTAGGAGGGACGAGCAGTACTTC

size: few
J: TRBJ1-3
D: NA
V: TRBV20-1
CDR3: CSASLRNTIYF
DNA: TGCAGTGCTAGTTTAAGGAACACCATATATTTT

size: NA
J: TRBJ2-7
D: NA
V: TRBV7-9
CDR3: CASSFGGGVEQYF
DNA: TGTGCCAGCAGCTTCGGAGGAGGGGTCGAGCAGTACTTC

size: NA
J: TRBJ2-5
D: TRBD2
V: TRBV10-2
CDR3: CASSGSSGRVQETQYF
DNA: TGCGCCAGCAGTGGTAGTAGCGGGAGAGTGCAAGAGACCCAGTACTTC

size: NA
J: TRBJ2-7
D: NA
V: TRBV11-3
CDR3: CATMEGPYEQYF
DNA: TGTGCCACCATGGAGGGCCCCTACGAGCAGTACTTC

size: NA
J: TRBJ1-5
D: NA
V: TRBV2
CDR3: CASSEKRSAGNQPQHF
DNA: TGTGCCAGCAGTGAAAAGAGGTCGGCCGGCAATCAGCCCCAGCATTTT

size: NA
J: TRBJ2-7
D: TRBD2
V: TRBV5-4
CDR3: CASSLDSGGLSYEQYF
DNA: TGTGCCAGCAGCTTGGATAGCGGGGGCCTCTCCTACGAGCAGTACTTC

size: NA
J: TRBJ2-2
D: NA
V: TRBV25-1
CDR3: CASSDPGNTGELFF
DNA: TGTGCCAGCAGTGACCCAGGTAACACCGGGGAGCTGTTTTTT

size: NA
J: TRBJ2-2
D: TRBD2
V: TRBV28
CDR3: CASSPLGRVHTGELFF
DNA: TGTGCCAGCAGCCCACTCGGGAGGGTGCACACCGGGGAGCTGTTTTTT

size: NA
J: TRBJ1-2
D: NA
V: TRBV5-1
CDR3: CASSLAGTDGYTF
DNA: TGCGCCAGCAGCTTGGCGGGGACCGATGGCTACACCTTC

size: NA
J: TRBJ2-1
D: NA
V: TRBV30
CDR3: CSSNSYSYNEQFF
DNA: TGTTCGTCAAACTCGTACTCCTACAATGAGCAGTTCTTC

size: NA
J: TRBJ1-6
D: NA
V: TRBV19
CDR3: CASSNREANSPLHF
DNA: TGTGCCAGTAGCAACAGGGAGGCGAATTCACCCCTCCACTTT

size: once
J: TRBJ2-5
D: TRBD1
V: TRBV18
CDR3: CASSQGTEETQYF
DNA: TGTGCCAGCTCACAGGGGACAGAAGAGACCCAGTACTTC

size: NA
J: TRBJ2-7
D: NA
V: TRBV5-1
CDR3: CASMLGGSAYEQYF
DNA: TGCGCCAGCATGCTTGGAGGGAGTGCCTACGAGCAGTACTTC

size: NA
J: TRBJ2-1
D: NA
V: TRBV5-1
CDR3: CASSLSSGYNEQFF
DNA: TGCGCCAGCAGCTTGTCAAGCGGATACAATGAGCAGTTCTTC

size: NA
J: TRBJ2-7
D: TRBD2
V: TRBV30
CDR3: CAWTGGRVDEQYF
DNA: TGTGCCTGGACTGGCGGGAGGGTCGACGAGCAGTACTTC

size: NA
J: TRBJ2-1
D: NA
V: TRBV11-2
CDR3: CASSLNRVNNEQFF
DNA: TGTGCCAGCAGCCTCAATAGGGTCAACAATGAGCAGTTCTTC

size: once
J: TRBJ2-7
D: NA
V: TRBV6-1
CDR3: CASSSPGRNYEQYF
DNA: TGTGCCAGCAGTTCCCCGGGACGCAACTACGAGCAGTACTTC

size: NA
J: TRBJ1-4
D: NA
V: TRBV28
CDR3: CASRDAGTNEKLFF
DNA: TGTGCCAGCAGGGATGCTGGAACTAATGAAAAACTGTTTTTT

size: NA
J: TRBJ1-1
D: NA
V: TRBV6-5
CDR3: CASSRTPKNTEAFF
DNA: TGTGCCAGCAGCCGGACACCCAAGAACACTGAAGCTTTCTTT

size: NA
J: TRBJ2-3
D: NA
V: TRBV5-1
CDR3: CASSLEGGKLDTQYF
DNA: TGCGCCAGCAGCTTAGAGGGGGGCAAGCTAGATACGCAGTATTTT

size: NA
J: TRBJ1-4
D: TRBD1
V: TRBV2
CDR3: CASSSERGLANEKLFF
DNA: TGTGCCAGCAGTTCCGAAAGGGGGCTGGCTAATGAAAAACTGTTTTTT

size: NA
J: TRBJ2-6
D: TRBD2
V: TRBV4-1
CDR3: CASSLGGVSSGANVLTF
DNA: TGCGCCAGCAGCCTTGGGGGGGTCAGCTCTGGGGCCAACGTCCTGACTTTC

size: NA
J: TRBJ1-1
D: TRBD1
V: TRBV2
CDR3: CASSQQGTEAFF
DNA: TGTGCCAGCAGTCAACAGGGGACTGAAGCTTTCTTT

size: few
J: TRBJ2-3
D: NA
V: TRBV18
CDR3: CASSPRTDTQYF
DNA: TGTGCCAGCTCACCACGGACAGATACGCAGTATTTT

size: NA
J: TRBJ2-5
D: TRBD2
V: TRBV5-1
CDR3: CASSVGGAEETQYF
DNA: TGCGCCAGCAGCGTCGGGGGGGCCGAAGAGACCCAGTACTTC

size: NA
J: TRBJ2-3
D: TRBD2
V: TRBV11-2
CDR3: CASSLSGRRDTQYF
DNA: TGTGCCAGCAGCCTGAGCGGGAGAAGAGATACGCAGTATTTT

size: NA
J: TRBJ2-3
D: NA
V: TRBV7-6
CDR3: CASSLRPGADTQYF
DNA: TGTGCCAGCAGCCTCAGGCCGGGGGCAGATACGCAGTATTTT

size: NA
J: TRBJ2-1
D: TRBD2
V: TRBV9
CDR3: CASSVGGRAENEQFF
DNA: TGTGCCAGCAGCGTAGGCGGGAGGGCGGAGAATGAGCAGTTCTTC

size: once
J: TRBJ2-3
D: NA
V: TRBV18
CDR3: CASSRKTKDTQYF
DNA: TGTGCCAGCTCACGGAAAACAAAAGATACGCAGTATTTT

size: NA
J: TRBJ2-7
D: TRBD1
V: TRBV5-1
CDR3: CASSLVGTGRYEQYF
DNA: TGCGCCAGCAGCTTGGTCGGGACAGGTCGCTACGAGCAGTACTTC

size: NA
J: TRBJ1-6
D: NA
V: TRBV30
CDR3: CAWSVPPQGLSYNSPLHF
DNA: TGTGCCTGGAGTGTACCCCCTCAGGGTCTCTCCTATAATTCACCCCTCCACTTT

size: NA
J: TRBJ2-6
D: TRBD1
V: TRBV9
CDR3: CASSLGQGPSGANVLTF
DNA: TGTGCCAGCAGCTTGGGACAGGGACCCTCTGGGGCCAACGTCCTGACTTTC

size: NA
J: TRBJ1-4
D: NA
V: TRBV5-5
CDR3: CASSRTSGEKLFF
DNA: TGTGCCAGCAGCCGCACCTCAGGAGAAAAACTGTTTTTT

size: NA
J: TRBJ1-1
D: NA
V: TRBV7-2
CDR3: CASSFGETEAFF
DNA: TGTGCCAGCAGCTTTGGGGAGACTGAAGCTTTCTTT

size: NA
J: TRBJ1-5
D: NA
V: TRBV6-6
CDR3: CASSQLTHQPQHF
DNA: TGTGCCAGCAGTCAGCTTACTCATCAGCCCCAGCATTTT

size: NA
J: TRBJ2-7
D: TRBD2
V: TRBV4-1
CDR3: CASSQGGRDREQYF
DNA: TGCGCCAGCAGCCAAGGCGGGAGGGACAGAGAGCAGTACTTC

size: NA
J: TRBJ1-5
D: NA
V: TRBV15
CDR3: CATSRDWVSTRNQPQHF
DNA: TGTGCCACCAGCAGAGATTGGGTTAGTACCCGCAATCAGCCCCAGCATTTT

size: NA
J: TRBJ1-5
D: TRBD1
V: TRBV10-3
CDR3: CAISNPGQGSQPQHF
DNA: TGTGCCATCAGTAACCCGGGACAGGGGAGTCAGCCCCAGCATTTT

size: NA
J: TRBJ2-4
D: TRBD2
V: TRBV11-2
CDR3: CASSPGTSGGYKNIQYF
DNA: TGTGCCAGCAGCCCGGGGACTAGCGGGGGGTACAAAAACATTCAGTACTTC

size: NA
J: TRBJ1-1
D: NA
V: TRBV5-1
CDR3: CASSLLGRAEAFF
DNA: TGCGCCAGCAGCTTGTTGGGCAGAGCTGAAGCTTTCTTT

size: few
J: TRBJ1-1
D: NA
V: TRBV19
CDR3: CASSNTGNTEAFF
DNA: TGTGCCAGTAGTAACACTGGGAACACTGAAGCTTTCTTT